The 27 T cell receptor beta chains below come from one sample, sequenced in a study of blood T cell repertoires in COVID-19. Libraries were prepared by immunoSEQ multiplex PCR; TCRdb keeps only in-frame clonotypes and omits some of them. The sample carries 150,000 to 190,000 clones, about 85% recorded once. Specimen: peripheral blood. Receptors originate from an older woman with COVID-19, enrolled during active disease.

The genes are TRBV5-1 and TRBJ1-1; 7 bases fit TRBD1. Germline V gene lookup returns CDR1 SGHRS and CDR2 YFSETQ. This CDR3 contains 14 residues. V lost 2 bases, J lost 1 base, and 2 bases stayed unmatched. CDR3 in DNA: TGCGCCAGCAGCTTTGAGGGGGCGAACACTGAAGCTTTCTTT. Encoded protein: CASSFEGANTEAFF.

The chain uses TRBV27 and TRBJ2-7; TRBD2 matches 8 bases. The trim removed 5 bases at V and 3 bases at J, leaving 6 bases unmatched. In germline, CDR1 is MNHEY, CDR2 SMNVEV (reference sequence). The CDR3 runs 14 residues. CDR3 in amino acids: CASSRGGALYEQYV. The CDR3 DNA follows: TGTGCCAGCAGTCGGGGGGGCGCCCTCTACGAGCAGTACGTC.

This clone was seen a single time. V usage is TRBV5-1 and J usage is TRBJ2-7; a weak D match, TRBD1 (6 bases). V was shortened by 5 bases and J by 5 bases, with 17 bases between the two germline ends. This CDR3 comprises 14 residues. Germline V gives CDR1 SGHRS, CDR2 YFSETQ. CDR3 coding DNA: TGCGCCAGCAGTCGCGACAGGACACAGAACGAGCAGTACTTC. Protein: CASSRDRTQNEQYF.

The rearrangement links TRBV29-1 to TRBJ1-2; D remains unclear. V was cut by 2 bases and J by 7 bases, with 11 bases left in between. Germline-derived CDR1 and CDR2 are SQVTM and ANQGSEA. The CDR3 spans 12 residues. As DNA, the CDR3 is TGCAGCGTTGAATGGGCAGTCCGTGGCTACACCTTC. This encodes CSVEWAVRGYTF.

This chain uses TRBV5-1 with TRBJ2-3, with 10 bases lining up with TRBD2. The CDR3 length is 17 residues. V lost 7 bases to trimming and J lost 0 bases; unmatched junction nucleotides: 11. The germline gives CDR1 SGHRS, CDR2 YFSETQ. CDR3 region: CASGRASGGSSTDTQYF. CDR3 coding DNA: TGCGCCAGCGGTAGGGCTAGCGGGGGTTCTAGCACAGATACGCAGTATTTT.

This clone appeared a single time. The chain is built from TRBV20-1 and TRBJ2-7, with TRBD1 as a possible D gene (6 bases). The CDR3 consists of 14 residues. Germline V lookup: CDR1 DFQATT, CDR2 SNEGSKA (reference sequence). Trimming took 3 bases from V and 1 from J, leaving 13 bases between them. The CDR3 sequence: CSASPGQRSYEQYF. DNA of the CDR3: TGCAGTGCTAGTCCCGGACAGAGATCCTACGAGCAGTACTTC.

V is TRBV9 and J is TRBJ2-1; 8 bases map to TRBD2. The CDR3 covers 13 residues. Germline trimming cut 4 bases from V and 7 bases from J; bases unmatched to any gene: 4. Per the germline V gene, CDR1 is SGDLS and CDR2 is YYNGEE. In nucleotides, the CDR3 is TGTGCCAGCAGCTCCGGGACTAGTAATGAGCAGTTCTTC. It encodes CASSSGTSNEQFF.

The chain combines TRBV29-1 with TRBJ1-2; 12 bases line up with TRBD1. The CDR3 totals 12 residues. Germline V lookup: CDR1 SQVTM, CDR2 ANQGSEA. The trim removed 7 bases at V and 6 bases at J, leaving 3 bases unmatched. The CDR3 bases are TGCAGCGCCGGGACAGGGGGCCATGGCTACACCTTC. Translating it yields CSAGTGGHGYTF. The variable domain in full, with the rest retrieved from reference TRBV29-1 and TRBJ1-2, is SAVISQKPSRDICQRGTSLTIQCQVDSQVTMMFWYRQQPGQSLTLIATANQGSEATYESGFVIDKFPISRPNLTFSTLTVSNMSPEDSSIYLCSAGTGGHGYTFGSGTRLTVV.

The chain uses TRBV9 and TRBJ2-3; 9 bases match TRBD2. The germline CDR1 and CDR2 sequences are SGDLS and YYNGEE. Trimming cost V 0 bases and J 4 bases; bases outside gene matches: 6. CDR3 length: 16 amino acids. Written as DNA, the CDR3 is TGTGCCAGCAGCGTAGTTAGCGGGAGTGGGGCAGATACGCAGTATTTT. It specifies CASSVVSGSGADTQYF.

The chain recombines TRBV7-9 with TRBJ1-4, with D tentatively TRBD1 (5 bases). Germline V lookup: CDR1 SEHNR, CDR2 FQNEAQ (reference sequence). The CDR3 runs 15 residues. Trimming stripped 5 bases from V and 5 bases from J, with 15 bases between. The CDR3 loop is CASSPAGVLNEKLFF. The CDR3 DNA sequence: TGTGCCAGCAGCCCCGCGGGGGTCCTGAATGAAAAACTGTTTTTT.

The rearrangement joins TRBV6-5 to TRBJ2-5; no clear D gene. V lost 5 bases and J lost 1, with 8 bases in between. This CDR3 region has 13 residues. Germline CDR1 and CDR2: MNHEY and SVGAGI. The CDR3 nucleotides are TGTGCCAGCAGTCCCCCGGGCCAAGAGACCCAGTACTTC. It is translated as CASSPPGQETQYF.

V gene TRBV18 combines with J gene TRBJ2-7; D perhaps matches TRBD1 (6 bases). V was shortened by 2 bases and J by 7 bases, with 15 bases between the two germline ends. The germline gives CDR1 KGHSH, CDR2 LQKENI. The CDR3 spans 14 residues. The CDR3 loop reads CASSPLSGTSEQYF. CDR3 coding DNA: TGTGCCAGCTCACCATTATCCGGGACAAGTGAGCAGTACTTC. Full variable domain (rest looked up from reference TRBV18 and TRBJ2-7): NAGVMQNPRHLVRRRGQEARLRCSPMKGHSHVYWYRQLPEEGLKFMVYLQKENIIDESGMPKERFSAEFPKEGPSILRIQQVVRGDSAAYFCASSPLSGTSEQYFGPGTRLTVT.

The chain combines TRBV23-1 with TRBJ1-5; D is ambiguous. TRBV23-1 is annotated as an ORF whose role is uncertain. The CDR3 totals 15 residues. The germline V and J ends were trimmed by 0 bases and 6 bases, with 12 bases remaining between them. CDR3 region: CASSQSVQVTQPQHF. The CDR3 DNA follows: TGCGCCAGCAGTCAATCGGTTCAGGTTACTCAGCCCCAGCATTTT.

The chain's CDR3 is CASSLGTANYEQYV. In DNA, the CDR3 is TGTGCCAGCAGCTTGGGGACAGCCAACTACGAGCAGTACGTC. The V gene is TRBV7-9, the J gene TRBJ2-7; 7 bases agree with TRBD1. CDR1 and CDR2 (germline): SEHNR, FQNEAQ (reference sequence). Germline trimming cut 3 bases from V and 3 bases from J; bases unmatched to any gene: 5. CDR3 size: 14 residues.

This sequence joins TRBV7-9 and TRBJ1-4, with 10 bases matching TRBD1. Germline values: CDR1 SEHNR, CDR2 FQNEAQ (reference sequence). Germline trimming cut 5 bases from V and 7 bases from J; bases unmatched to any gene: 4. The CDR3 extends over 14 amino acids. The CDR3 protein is CASSLDRGSEKLFF. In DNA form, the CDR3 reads TGTGCCAGCAGCCTGGACAGGGGGAGTGAAAAACTGTTTTTT.

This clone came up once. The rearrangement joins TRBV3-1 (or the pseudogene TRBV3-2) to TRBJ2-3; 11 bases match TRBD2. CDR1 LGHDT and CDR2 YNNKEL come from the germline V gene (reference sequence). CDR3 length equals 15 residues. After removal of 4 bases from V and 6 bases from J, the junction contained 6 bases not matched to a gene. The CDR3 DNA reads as TGTGCCAGCAGCCGGGGATCTAGCGGGAGGGATACGCAGTATTTT. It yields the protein CASSRGSSGRDTQYF.

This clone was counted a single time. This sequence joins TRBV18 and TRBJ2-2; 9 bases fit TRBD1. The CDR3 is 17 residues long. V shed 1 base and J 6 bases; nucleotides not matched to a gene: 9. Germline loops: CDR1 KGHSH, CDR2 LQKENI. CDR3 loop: CASSPRTGVELAGELFF. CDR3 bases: TGTGCCAGCTCACCACGGACAGGGGTGGAATTGGCCGGGGAGCTGTTTTTT.

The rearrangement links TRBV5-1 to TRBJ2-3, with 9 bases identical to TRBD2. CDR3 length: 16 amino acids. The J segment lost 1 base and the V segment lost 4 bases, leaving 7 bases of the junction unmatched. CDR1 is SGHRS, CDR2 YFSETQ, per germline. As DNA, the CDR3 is TGCGCCAGCAGCCCCGGGGTAGCGGGAGGCACAGATACGCAGTATTTT. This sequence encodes CASSPGVAGGTDTQYF.

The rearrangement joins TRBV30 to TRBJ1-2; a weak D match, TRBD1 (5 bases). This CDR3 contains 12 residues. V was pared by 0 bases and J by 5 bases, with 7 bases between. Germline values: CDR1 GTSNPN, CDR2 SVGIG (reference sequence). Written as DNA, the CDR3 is TGTGCCTGGAGTGTCCCAGGGTATGGCTACACCTTC. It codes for CAWSVPGYGYTF. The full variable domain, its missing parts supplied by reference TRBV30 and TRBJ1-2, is SQTIHQWPATLVQPVGSPLSLECTVEGTSNPNLYWYRQAAGRGLQLLFYSVGIGQISSEVPQNLSASRPQDRQFILSSKKLLLSDSGFYLCAWSVPGYGYTFGSGTRLTVV.

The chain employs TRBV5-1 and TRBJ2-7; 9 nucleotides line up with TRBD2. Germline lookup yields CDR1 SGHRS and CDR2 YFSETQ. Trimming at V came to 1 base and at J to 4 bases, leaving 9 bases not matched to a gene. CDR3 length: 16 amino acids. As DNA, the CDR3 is TGCGCCAGCAGCTTGAAGATTAGCGGGAGTGGTTACGAGCAGTACTTC. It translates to CASSLKISGSGYEQYF.

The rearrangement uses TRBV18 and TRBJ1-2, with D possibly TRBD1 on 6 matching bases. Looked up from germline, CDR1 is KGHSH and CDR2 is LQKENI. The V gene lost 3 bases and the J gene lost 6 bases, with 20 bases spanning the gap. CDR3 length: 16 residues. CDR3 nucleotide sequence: TGTGCCAGCTCACCGGGCAGGGGCGAGAGAGGTAATGGCTACACCTTC. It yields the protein CASSPGRGERGNGYTF.

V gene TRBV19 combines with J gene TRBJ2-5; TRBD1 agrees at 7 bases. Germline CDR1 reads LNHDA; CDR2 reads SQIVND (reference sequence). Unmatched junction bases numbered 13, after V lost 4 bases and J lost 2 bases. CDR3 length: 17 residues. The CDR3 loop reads CASSTDRQGRVQETQYF. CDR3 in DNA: TGTGCCAGTAGTACCGACCGACAGGGTCGGGTTCAAGAGACCCAGTACTTC.

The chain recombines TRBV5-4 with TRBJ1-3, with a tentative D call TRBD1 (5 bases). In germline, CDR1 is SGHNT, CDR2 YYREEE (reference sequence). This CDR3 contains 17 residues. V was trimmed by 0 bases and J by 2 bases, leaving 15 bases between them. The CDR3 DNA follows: TGTGCCAGCAGCTTGGGGCCTCTCGGGGGACCTGGAAACACCATATATTTT. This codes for CASSLGPLGGPGNTIYF.

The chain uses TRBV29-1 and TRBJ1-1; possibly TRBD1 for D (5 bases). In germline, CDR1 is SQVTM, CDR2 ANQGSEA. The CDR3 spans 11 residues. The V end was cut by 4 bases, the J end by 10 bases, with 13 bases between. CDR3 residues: CSVAGGAGAFF. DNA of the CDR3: TGCAGCGTTGCGGGAGGGGCGGGAGCTTTCTTT. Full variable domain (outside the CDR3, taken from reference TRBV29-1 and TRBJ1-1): SAVISQKPSRDICQRGTSLTIQCQVDSQVTMMFWYRQQPGQSLTLIATANQGSEATYESGFVIDKFPISRPNLTFSTLTVSNMSPEDSSIYLCSVAGGAGAFFGQGTRLTVV.

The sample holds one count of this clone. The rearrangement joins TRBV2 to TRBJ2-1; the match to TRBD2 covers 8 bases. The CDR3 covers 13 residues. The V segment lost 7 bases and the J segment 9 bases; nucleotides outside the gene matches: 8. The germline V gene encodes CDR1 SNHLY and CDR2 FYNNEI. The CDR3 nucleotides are TGTGCCAGCACTGAGACTAGCGTTGGTGAGCAGTTCTTC. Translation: CASTETSVGEQFF.

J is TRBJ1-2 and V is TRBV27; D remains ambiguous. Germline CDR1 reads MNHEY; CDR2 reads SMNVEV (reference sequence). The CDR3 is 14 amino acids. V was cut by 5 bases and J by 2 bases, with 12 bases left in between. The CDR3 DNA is TGTGCCAGCAGTCCCGCGGCCAGAAACTATGGCTACACCTTC. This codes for CASSPAARNYGYTF.

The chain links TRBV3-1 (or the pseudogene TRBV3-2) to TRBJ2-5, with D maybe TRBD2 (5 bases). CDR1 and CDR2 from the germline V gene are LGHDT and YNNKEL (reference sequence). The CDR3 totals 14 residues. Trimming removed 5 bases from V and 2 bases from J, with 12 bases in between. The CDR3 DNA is TGTGCCAGCAGCTCGAGGGTGACACAAGAGACCCAGTACTTC. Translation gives CASSSRVTQETQYF.